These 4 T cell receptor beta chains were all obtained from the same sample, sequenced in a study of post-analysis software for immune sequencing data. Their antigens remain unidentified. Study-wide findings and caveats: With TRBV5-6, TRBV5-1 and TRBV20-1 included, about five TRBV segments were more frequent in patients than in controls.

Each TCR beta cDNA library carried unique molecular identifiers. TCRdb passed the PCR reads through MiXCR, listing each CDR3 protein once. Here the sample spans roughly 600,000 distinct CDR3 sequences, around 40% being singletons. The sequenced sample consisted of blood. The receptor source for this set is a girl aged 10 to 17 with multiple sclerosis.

The CDR3 reads CASSSRSVRDRGHEPPHAQETQYF. The CDR3 nucleotides are TGTGCCAGCAGCTCACGCAGCGTCCGGGACAGGGGGCACGAACCACCGCATGCCCAAGAGACCCAGTACTTC. The rearrangement uses TRBV5-4 and TRBJ2-5; 12 bases line up with TRBD1. This CDR3 spans 24 amino acids. From germline, CDR1 is SGHNT and CDR2 YYREEE (reference sequence). Trimming at V came to 3 bases and at J to 1 base, leaving 28 bases not matched to a gene. Together with reference TRBV5-4 and TRBJ2-5, the CDR3 gives the full variable domain: ETGVTQSPTHLIKTRGQQVTLRCSSQSGHNTVSWYQQALGQGPQFIFQYYREEENGRGNFPPRFSGLQFPNYSSELNVNALELDDSALYLCASSSRSVRDRGHEPPHAQETQYFGPGTRLLVL.

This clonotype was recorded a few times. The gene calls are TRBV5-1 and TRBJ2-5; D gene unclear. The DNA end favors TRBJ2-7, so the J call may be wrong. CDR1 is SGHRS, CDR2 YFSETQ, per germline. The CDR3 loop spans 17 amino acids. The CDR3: CASSSASGFPMTYEQYF. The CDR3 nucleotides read TGCGCCAGCAGCTCAGCCTCAGGATTTCCCATGACCTACGAGCAGTACTTC.

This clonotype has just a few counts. The CDR3 DNA is TGCAGCGTTGAGGCTAGCTGGAGCTCCTACAATGAGCAGTTCTTC. Encoded protein: CSVEASWSSYNEQFF. This chain uses TRBV29-1 with TRBJ2-1, with D tentatively TRBD2 (5 bases). The germline CDR1 and CDR2 sequences are SQVTM and ANQGSEA. This CDR3 has 15 amino acids. Trimming removed 3 bases at V and 0 bases at J, with 12 bases between.

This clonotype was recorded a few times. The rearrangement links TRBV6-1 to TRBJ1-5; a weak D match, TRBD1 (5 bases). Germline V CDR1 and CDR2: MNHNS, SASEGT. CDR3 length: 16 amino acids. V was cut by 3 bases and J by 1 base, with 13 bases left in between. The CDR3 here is CASSDPGEGSNQPQHF. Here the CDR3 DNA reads TGTGCCAGCAGTGATCCCGGCGAGGGGAGCAATCAGCCCCAGCATTTT.